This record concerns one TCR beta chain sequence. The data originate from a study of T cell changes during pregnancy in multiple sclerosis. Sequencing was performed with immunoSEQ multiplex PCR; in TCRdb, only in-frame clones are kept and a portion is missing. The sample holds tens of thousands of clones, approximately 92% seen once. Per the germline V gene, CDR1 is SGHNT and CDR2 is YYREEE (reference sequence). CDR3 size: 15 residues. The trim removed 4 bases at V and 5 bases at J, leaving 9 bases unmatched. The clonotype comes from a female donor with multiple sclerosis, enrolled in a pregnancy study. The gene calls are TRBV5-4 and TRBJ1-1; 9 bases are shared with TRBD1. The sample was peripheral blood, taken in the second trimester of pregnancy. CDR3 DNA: TGTGCCAGCAGCGAACAACAGGGGGCGGGAACTGAAGCTTTCTTT. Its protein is CASSEQQGAGTEAFF.